This TCR beta chain was captured in a study of T cell responses to AZD1222 COVID-19 vaccine. Study-level findings and limits: Donors were chiefly white British, with a greater number of females, and clonal diversity was perhaps underestimated. Researchers took repertoire samples only after the peak T cell response had come.

This clone has a count of ten or more. Its antigen is as yet unknown. The V and J ends lost 5 bases and 2 bases respectively, with 15 bases between them. The CDR3 has 15 residues. Germline-derived CDR1 and CDR2 are PRHDT and FYEKMQ (reference sequence). Analysis merged second doses at about 4 or about 12 weeks. Only in-frame clones appear in the TCRdb table, and some are missing; sequencing was by immunoSEQ multiplex PCR. The table lists about 150,000 clones, 75% to 90% of them singletons, with roughly 9.7% in the top ten. This sequence was found in an adult who received the AZD1222 COVID-19 vaccine. Material: peripheral blood, obtained 28 days after the second AZD1222 dose. This sequence joins TRBV13 and TRBJ2-5, with D possibly being TRBD1 (5 bases). CDR3 coding DNA: TGTGCCAGCAGCGTCCCGGACAACCGTCAAGAGACCCAGTACTTC. Protein sequence: CASSVPDNRQETQYF.